A few counts support the clone carrying this T cell receptor (beta chain). Its cognate antigen is unknown. This specimen comes from a study of cytomegalovirus exposure and HLA in healthy donors. Across the study: Findings of an earlier analysis included about 100 million unique TCR beta sequences from some 180 million T cells. Study-level points and caveats: When analyzed later, a missense DCLRE1C variant was found to be linked to TCR beta V- and J-gene trimming. Several of the most significant clusters appeared, in a later analysis, to be linked to common viral pathogens.

Use of 60 Vbeta and 13 Jbeta primers characterized the PCR. TCRdb's copy holds only in-frame clones and misses some; the assay was immunoSEQ multiplex PCR. This sample carries fewer than 200,000 clones, around 75% of them seen once, and the ten largest clones take less than 5%. The CDR3 sequence is 10 residues long. V lost 6 bases to trimming and J lost 7 bases, with 9 bases between them. Per germline, CDR1 DFQATT and CDR2 SNEGSKA (reference sequence). This chain joins TRBV20-1 and TRBJ1-1; D is uncertain. Source material: PBMCs. The clonotype was recovered from a male donor in good health and CMV-seronegative. This CDR3 reads CSAGGLEAFF. In nucleotides, the CDR3 is TGCAGTGCCGGAGGACTTGAAGCTTTCTTT.